The 9 T cell receptor beta chains below were found in one sample sequenced in a study of blood T cell repertoires in COVID-19. The method was immunoSEQ multiplex PCR; TCRdb's version includes in-frame clones alone and lacks a portion of them. The sample lists approximately 300,000 clones, roughly 86% occurring once. Material for sequencing was peripheral blood. The receptor source for this set is a woman in her forties or fifties with acute or convalescent COVID-19.

The V call is TRBV6-5, the J call TRBJ1-1, with 7 bases aligning to TRBD1. The CDR3 is 13 residues long. Germline V gene lookup returns CDR1 MNHEY and CDR2 SVGAGI. The trim removed 6 bases at V and 5 bases at J, leaving 6 bases unmatched. CDR3 nucleotides: TGTGCCAGCAGACACAGGGGAGGTACTGAAGCTTTCTTT. This codes for CASRHRGGTEAFF.

The chain joins TRBV2 to TRBJ1-4, with a possible D match to TRBD1 (6 bases). This CDR3 has 14 amino acids. The germline gives CDR1 SNHLY, CDR2 FYNNEI. Trimming cost V 5 bases and J 8 bases, with 15 bases left between them. CDR3 bases: TGTGCCAGCAGTTTACAGGGAAATGAGGAAAAACTGTTTTTT. It translates to CASSLQGNEEKLFF.

J is TRBJ2-1 and V is TRBV23-1, with 15 bases matching TRBD2. TRBV23-1 is an ORF, with its function uncertain. The CDR3 totals 18 residues. Trimming removed 3 bases from V and 0 bases from J; junction bases left unmatched: 3. CDR3 DNA sequence: TGCGCCAGCAGTCAGGGGACTAGCGGGAGGACCTCCTACAATGAGCAGTTCTTC. Translating gives CASSQGTSGRTSYNEQFF.

The J gene is TRBJ1-6, the V gene TRBV4-3; D is unresolved. The length of the CDR3 is 16 residues. Trimming removed 0 bases from V and 8 bases from J, with 14 bases in between. CDR1 and CDR2 (germline): LGHNA, YSLEER. The chain's CDR3 is CASSQDRFGRDSPLHF. The DNA of the CDR3 is TGCGCCAGCAGCCAAGATAGGTTTGGGAGGGATTCACCCCTCCACTTT.

This rearrangement joins TRBV20-1 to TRBJ2-2, with 10 bases aligning to TRBD2. J lost 7 bases, V lost 3 bases, and 8 bases had no gene match. This CDR3 region has 15 residues. CDR1 and CDR2 (germline): DFQATT, SNEGSKA (reference sequence). CDR3 region: CSASASGRASGELFF. The CDR3 DNA is TGCAGTGCTAGTGCCAGCGGGAGGGCCAGCGGGGAGCTGTTTTTT.

The chain couples TRBV29-1 to TRBJ2-7; 7 bases are a match to TRBD2. The V gene end was trimmed by 1 base and the J gene end by 4 bases; junction bases not matched to a gene: 7. Germline V gene sequence: CDR1 SQVTM, CDR2 ANQGSEA. The length of the CDR3 is 14 residues. CDR3 loop: CSVEGGRGVYEQYF. CDR3 sequence (DNA): TGCAGCGTTGAAGGTGGGAGGGGTGTTTACGAGCAGTACTTC.

The rearrangement joins TRBV5-1 to TRBJ2-1, with D hard to call. The CDR3 has 15 amino acids. Germline assignment: CDR1 SGHRS and CDR2 YFSETQ. V was shortened by 0 bases and J by 2 bases, with 9 bases between the two germline ends. The CDR3 nucleotides read TGCGCCAGCAGCTTGGACCCAGGTGCCTACAATGAGCAGTTCTTC. Its protein product is CASSLDPGAYNEQFF.

This rearrangement joins TRBV28 to TRBJ1-2, with 11 bases that match TRBD1. With V trimmed by 7 bases and J by 7 bases, 8 bases remained unmatched. CDR1 is MDHEN, CDR2 SYDVKM, per germline. This CDR3 spans 14 amino acids. CDR3: CASISGQGAGGYTF. The CDR3 coding sequence is TGTGCCAGCATCAGTGGACAGGGGGCTGGTGGCTACACCTTC.

The chain carries TRBV11-2 and TRBJ1-4, with TRBD1 as a possible D gene (5 bases). Germline values: CDR1 SGHAT, CDR2 FQNNGV. V was clipped by 0 bases and J by 8 bases, with 10 bases between them. The CDR3 length is 14 residues. Here the CDR3 DNA reads TGTGCCAGCAGCTTAGACAGGGCACGGGAAAAACTGTTTTTT. It codes for CASSLDRAREKLFF.